This record covers a single T cell receptor beta chain. Data came from immunoSEQ multiplex PCR; TCRdb stores just in-frame clones and leaves some out. The sample yields about 480,000 clones, 87% seen once. The sample comes from a study of blood T cell repertoires in COVID-19. What was sequenced was PBMCs or T cells enriched from blood (not recorded which). The clonotype was recovered from a woman between 18 and 29 years old with acute COVID-19.

Here the CDR3 reads CASSPGGIGEKLFF. CDR3 in DNA: TGCGCCAGCAGCCCGGGGGGAATTGGCGAAAAACTGTTTTTT. V gene TRBV5-1 combines with J gene TRBJ1-4, with D maybe TRBD1 (5 bases). The CDR3 totals 14 residues. Trimming shortened V by 4 bases and J by 8 bases, and 15 bases separated the two germline ends. Germline CDR1 and CDR2: SGHRS and YFSETQ.